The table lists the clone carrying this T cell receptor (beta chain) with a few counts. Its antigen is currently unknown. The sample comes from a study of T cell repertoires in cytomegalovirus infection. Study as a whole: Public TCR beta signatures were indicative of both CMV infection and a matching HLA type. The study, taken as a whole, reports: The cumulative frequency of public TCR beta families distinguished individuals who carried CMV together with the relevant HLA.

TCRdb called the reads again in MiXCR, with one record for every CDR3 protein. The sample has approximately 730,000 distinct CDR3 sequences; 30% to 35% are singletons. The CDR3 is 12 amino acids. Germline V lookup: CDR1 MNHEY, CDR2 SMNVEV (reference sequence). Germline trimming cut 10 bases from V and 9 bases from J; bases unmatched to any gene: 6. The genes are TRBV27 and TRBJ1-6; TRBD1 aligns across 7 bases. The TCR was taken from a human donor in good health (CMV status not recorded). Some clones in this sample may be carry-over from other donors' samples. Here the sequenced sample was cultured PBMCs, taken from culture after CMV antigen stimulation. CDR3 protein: CATRQGGSPLHF. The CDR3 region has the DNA TGTGCCACCCGACAGGGCGGTTCACCCCTCCACTTT.